The source of this T cell receptor beta chain is a study of blood T cell repertoires in COVID-19. This CDR3 spans 15 amino acids. V lost 3 bases to trimming and J lost 10 bases; unmatched junction nucleotides: 13. In germline, CDR1 is SQVTM, CDR2 ANQGSEA. This clone was seen once. The protocol was immunoSEQ multiplex PCR, while the TCRdb copy is restricted to in-frame clones and leaves out a portion. The sample contains about 84,000 clones, approximately 83% of which appear only once. This receptor was identified in a woman over 75 with acute or convalescent COVID-19. Sequenced sample: peripheral blood. This sequence joins TRBV29-1 and TRBJ2-1, with 9 bases identical to TRBD2. The CDR3 protein is CSVDRLAGSDGEQFF. CDR3 coding DNA: TGCAGCGTTGATAGGCTAGCGGGGTCCGACGGGGAGCAGTTCTTC.